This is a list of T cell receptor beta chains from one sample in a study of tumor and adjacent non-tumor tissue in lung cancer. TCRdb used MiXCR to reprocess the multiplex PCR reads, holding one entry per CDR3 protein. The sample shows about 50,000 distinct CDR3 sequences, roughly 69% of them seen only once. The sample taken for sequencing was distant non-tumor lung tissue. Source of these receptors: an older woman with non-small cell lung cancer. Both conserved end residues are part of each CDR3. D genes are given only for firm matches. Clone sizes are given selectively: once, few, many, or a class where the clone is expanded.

TGTAGTGCTAGATCATTACCCCGGATAGGGACGGTACAGCCCCAGCACTTT	CSARSLPRIGTVQPQHF	once	17	TRBV20-1	.	TRBJ1-5
TGTGCCAGCAGTTACTCGGGCGGCCGTGGGAAAAACATTCAGTACTTC	CASSYSGGRGKNIQYF	many	16	TRBV6-5	.	TRBJ2-4
TGCGCCAGCAACCAATACTGGGCTAGACCTAGGGGATCCCAGCCCCAGCATTTT	CASNQYWARPRGSQPQHF	.	18	TRBV4-3	.	TRBJ1-5
TGCGCCCGCAGCCAAGCTTCAGAGAGGACTGAAGCTATCTTT	CARSQASERTEAIF	once	14	TRBV4-3	.	TRBJ1-1
TGCAGTGCCAGAATTGTTGAGCAGTTCTTC	CSARIVEQFF	.	10	TRBV29-1	.	TRBJ2-1
TGTGCCAGCAGCCCCGGACAGGAGTGGCGCACAGATACGCAGTATTTT	CASSPGQEWRTDTQYF	.	16	TRBV4-2	TRBD1	TRBJ2-3
TGCAGTGTAGCCGTGGACTATGGCTACACCTTC	CSVAVDYGYTF	many	11	TRBV20-1	.	TRBJ1-2
TGCAGCGCCGCACGTCGAGGGGCGAGGATTGAAGCTTTCTTT	CSAARRGARIEAFF	.	14	TRBV29-1	.	TRBJ1-1
TGTACCAGCACCGCGGATCGTGGGGCTGAAGAGACCCAGTACTTC	CTSTADRGAEETQYF	.	15	TRBV9	.	TRBJ2-5
TGTGCCACAGGGATTCGACTAGCGTTGGGCCACGAGCAGTGCTTC	CATGIRLALGHEQCF	many	15	TRBV6-2/TRBV6-3	TRBD2	TRBJ2-7
TGCGCCAGCAGCTTGGAGGGCGGGGGGTCAGAAGAGCAGTACTTC	CASSLEGGGSEEQYF	.	15	TRBV5-1	TRBD2	TRBJ2-7
TGTGCCAGCAGAATGGGAAGGAGAAGGTGTCGCGGCACAGATACGCACTATTTT	CASRMGRRRCRGTDTHYF	.	18	TRBV28	.	TRBJ2-3
TGTACCATCAGCGGAGCGAGAGCGGGCTACGAGCAGTACTTC	CTISGARAGYEQYF	.	14	TRBV10-3	.	TRBJ2-7
TGTGACAGCATCACTTTAAGGGGATTTTCCCACGAGCTGTACTTC	CDSITLRGFSHELYF	few	15	TRBV28	.	TRBJ2-7
TGTGGCAGCAGAATACAGGGGTACTCCTATGAGCAGTATTTC	CGSRIQGYSYEQYF	.	14	TRBV12-3/TRBV12-4	TRBD1	TRBJ2-7
TGCGCCAGCGGCCGGGAAGTTAGTCTAGCGGGGATTTTCTACGAGCAGTACTTC	CASGREVSLAGIFYEQYF	once	18	TRBV4-1	TRBD2	TRBJ2-7
TGTGCCAGCAGCTTGAGGACGACTAATTCACCCCCCCACTTT	CASSLRTTNSPPHF	.	14	TRBV7-8	.	TRBJ1-6
TGTGCCAGAAGAAGCCCGGATGGGCAGGAGCAATACGAGCAGTACTTC	CARRSPDGQEQYEQYF	.	16	TRBV6-2/TRBV6-3	.	TRBJ2-7
TGTGCCAGCAGTTGGGGTTTCGCAGCGAGCTTCTACAATGAGCAGTCCTTC	CASSWGFAASFYNEQSF	.	17	TRBV11-1	.	TRBJ2-1
TGTGCCAGTAGTATTGGTCCTACGAGTAATTCACCCCTCCACTTT	CASSIGPTSNSPLHF	.	15	TRBV19	.	TRBJ1-6
TGCTGCGTTGAAGACTACATCCTGGGGGTAGCGGGTGGCTACACCTTC	CCVEDYILGVAGGYTF	.	16	TRBV29-1	.	TRBJ1-2
TGTGCCATTAGTCATGGCCGGGGCGGCACTGAAGCTTTCTTT	CAISHGRGGTEAFF	.	14	TRBV6-2/TRBV6-3	.	TRBJ1-1
TGTGCCAGCAGTTACACGGGGGGCCCGGGCTGCGAGCAGTACTTC	CASSYTGGPGCEQYF	.	15	TRBV6-5	.	TRBJ2-7
TGTGCCAGCAGTTTATCTAGCGGGGGCCACAATGAACAGTTCTTC	CASSLSSGGHNEQFF	.	15	TRBV28	TRBD2	TRBJ2-1
TGTGCCAGCGGTGGCTCTCGACAGGTTTGGTACGAGCAGTACTTC	CASGGSRQVWYEQYF	.	15	TRBV6-1	.	TRBJ2-7
TGTGCCAGCAGCAATAGCGGGGGGGCCGTCTATCGGTACTTC	CASSNSGGAVYRYF	once	14	TRBV11-2	TRBD2	TRBJ2-7
TGCAGCGTTGATGGGAGGGGGGGGTGGAACACTGAAGCTTTCTTT	CSVDGRGGWNTEAFF	.	15	TRBV29-1	.	TRBJ1-1
TGCGCCAGCAGCCAAAGAGTGGTCATACCCGGGGCCACTACCCTCCAAGAGACCCAGTACTTC	CASSQRVVIPGATTLQETQYF	.	21	TRBV4-1	.	TRBJ2-5
TGTGCCAGCAGAGACCCAAACTTCAGGGAGTATCCACCCCTCTACTTT	CASRDPNFREYPPLYF	few	16	TRBV6-5	.	TRBJ1-6
TGTGCCAGCAAACCCGGGACAGGGGGACAAGAGACCCAGTACTTC	CASKPGTGGQETQYF	few	15	TRBV2	TRBD1	TRBJ2-5
TGTGCCAGCAGTTTAGACGGCAGTCCCCACGAGCAGTACTTC	CASSLDGSPHEQYF	.	14	TRBV11-2	.	TRBJ2-7
TGTGCCAACAGCGCAGAGGTGGAAAACATTCAGTACTTC	CANSAEVENIQYF	.	13	TRBV11-2	.	TRBJ2-4
TGTGCCAGCAGTTACAAGGCTAGCGGGGGTCACAATGAGCAGTTCTTT	CASSYKASGGHNEQFF	.	16	TRBV6-5	TRBD2	TRBJ2-1
TGCAGGGGGGCGGGAGGGAACACTGAAGCTTTCTTT	CRGAGGNTEAFF	few	12	TRBV20-1	.	TRBJ1-1
TGTGCCAGCAGTTTACCCTTGGCAGGGGGTTACGAGCAGTACTTC	CASSLPLAGGYEQYF	medium-sized	15	TRBV28	TRBD1	TRBJ2-7
TGTGCCAGCACTCCCCGGGCCTCCTGTGGCTACACCTTC	CASTPRASCGYTF	.	13	TRBV28	.	TRBJ1-2
TGTGCCAGCGGCCCCCTCACAGATACGCAGTATTTT	CASGPLTDTQYF	.	12	TRBV7-2	.	TRBJ2-3
TGTGCCTGGAGTATCCGACTAGAGGCCCAGTACTTC	CAWSIRLEAQYF	many	12	TRBV30	.	TRBJ2-5
TGTGCCAGCAGCTTAGGGGAGTCCCCAACCACAGATACGCAGTATTTT	CASSLGESPTTDTQYF	few	16	TRBV11-2	.	TRBJ2-3
TGTGCCAGAAGTTACGACAGCTCTGGGGCCAACGTCATGACTTTC	CARSYDSSGANVMTF	.	15	TRBV6-6	.	TRBJ2-6